Listed here are 2 T cell receptor beta chains from one sample, sequenced in a study of T cell repertoires in cytomegalovirus infection. TCRdb ran MiXCR on the reads and lists one entry per CDR3 protein. The sample consists of approximately 140,000 distinct CDR3 sequences, roughly a quarter of them appearing once. The antigens for these receptors are not known. Sequenced material: PBMCs, sequenced either directly or after in vitro stimulation (not recorded which). These receptors came from a human donor in good health (CMV status not recorded). Some clones in this sample may be carry-over from other donors' samples.

The J gene is TRBJ1-1, the V gene TRBV18; 10 positions agree with TRBD1. V gave up 3 bases and J gave up 4 bases; unmatched junction bases: 8. The CDR3 extends over 16 amino acids. CDR1 and CDR2 from the germline V gene are KGHSH and LQKENI. CDR3 loop: CASSPWDRGTGTEAFF. CDR3 bases: TGTGCCAGCTCACCCTGGGACAGGGGAACTGGCACTGAAGCTTTCTTT. The full variable domain, its missing parts supplied by reference TRBV18 and TRBJ1-1, is NAGVMQNPRHLVRRRGQEARLRCSPMKGHSHVYWYRQLPEEGLKFMVYLQKENIIDESGMPKERFSAEFPKEGPSILRIQQVVRGDSAAYFCASSPWDRGTGTEAFFGQGTRLTVV.

The chain carries TRBV20-1 and TRBJ2-4; D is ambiguous. V gave up 1 base and J gave up 8 bases, with 6 bases separating them. Germline CDR1 reads DFQATT; CDR2 reads SNEGSKA (reference sequence). This CDR3 comprises 11 residues. CDR3 in amino acids: CSARVSDIQYF. In nucleotides, the CDR3 is TGCAGTGCTAGAGTCTCCGACATTCAGTACTTC.